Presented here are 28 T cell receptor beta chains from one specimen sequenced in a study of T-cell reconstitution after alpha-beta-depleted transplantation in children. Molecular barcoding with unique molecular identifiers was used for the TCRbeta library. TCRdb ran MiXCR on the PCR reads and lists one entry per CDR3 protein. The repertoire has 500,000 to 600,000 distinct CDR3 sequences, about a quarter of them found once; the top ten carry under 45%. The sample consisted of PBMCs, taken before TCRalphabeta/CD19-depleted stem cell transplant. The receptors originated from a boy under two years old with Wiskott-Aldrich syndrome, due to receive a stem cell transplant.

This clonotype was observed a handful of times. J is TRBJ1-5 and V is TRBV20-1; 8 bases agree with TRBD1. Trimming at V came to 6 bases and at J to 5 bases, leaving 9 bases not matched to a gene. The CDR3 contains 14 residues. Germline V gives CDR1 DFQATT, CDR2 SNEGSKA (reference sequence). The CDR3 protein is CSATGQANHQPQHF. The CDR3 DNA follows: TGCAGTGCAACGGGACAGGCCAACCATCAGCCCCAGCATTTT.

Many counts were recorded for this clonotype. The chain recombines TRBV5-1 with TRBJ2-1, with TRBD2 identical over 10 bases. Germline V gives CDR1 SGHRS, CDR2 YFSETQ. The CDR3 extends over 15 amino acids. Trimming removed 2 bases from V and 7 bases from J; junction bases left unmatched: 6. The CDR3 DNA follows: TGCGCCAGCAGCTTAGCGGGAGGGCCTTTTAATGAGCAGTTCTTC. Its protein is CASSLAGGPFNEQFF. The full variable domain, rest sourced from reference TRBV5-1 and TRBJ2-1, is KAGVTQTPRYLIKTRGQQVTLSCSPISGHRSVSWYQQTPGQGLQFLFEYFSETQRNKGNFPGRFSGRQFSNSRSEMNVSTLELGDSALYLCASSLAGGPFNEQFFGPGTRLTVL.

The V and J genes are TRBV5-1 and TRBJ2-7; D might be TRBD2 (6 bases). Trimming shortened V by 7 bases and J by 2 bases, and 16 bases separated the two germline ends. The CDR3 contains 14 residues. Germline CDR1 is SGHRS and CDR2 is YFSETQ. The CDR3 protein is CASGFGRGPYEQYF. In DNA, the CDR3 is TGCGCCAGCGGGTTTGGGCGGGGACCCTACGAGCAGTACTTC.

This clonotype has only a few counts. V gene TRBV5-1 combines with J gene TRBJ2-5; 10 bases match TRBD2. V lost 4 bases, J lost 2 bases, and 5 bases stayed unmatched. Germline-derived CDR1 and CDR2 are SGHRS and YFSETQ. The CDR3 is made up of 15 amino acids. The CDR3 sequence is CASSVTSGPQETQYF. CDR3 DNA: TGCGCCAGCAGCGTGACTAGCGGGCCACAAGAGACCCAGTACTTC.

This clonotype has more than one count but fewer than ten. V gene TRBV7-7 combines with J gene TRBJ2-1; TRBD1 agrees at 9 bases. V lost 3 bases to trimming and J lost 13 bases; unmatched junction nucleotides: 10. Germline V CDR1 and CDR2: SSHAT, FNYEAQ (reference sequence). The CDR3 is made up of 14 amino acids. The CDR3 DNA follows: TGTGCCAGCAGCTTGTCCGGGACAGGGAAAGTACAGTTCTTC. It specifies CASSLSGTGKVQFF.

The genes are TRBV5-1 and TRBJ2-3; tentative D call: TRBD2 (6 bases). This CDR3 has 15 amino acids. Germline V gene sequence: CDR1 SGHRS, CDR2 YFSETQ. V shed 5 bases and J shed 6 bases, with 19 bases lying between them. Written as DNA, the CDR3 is TGCGCCAGCAGTTCTTTCGTGGCGGGACCTGATACGCAGTATTTT. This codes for CASSSFVAGPDTQYF.

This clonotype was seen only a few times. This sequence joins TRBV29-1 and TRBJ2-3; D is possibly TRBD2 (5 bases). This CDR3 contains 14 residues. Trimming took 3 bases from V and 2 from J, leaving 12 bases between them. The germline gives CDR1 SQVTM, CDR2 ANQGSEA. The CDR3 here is CSVDSTTHTDTQYF. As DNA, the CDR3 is TGCAGCGTTGACTCGACTACACACACAGATACGCAGTATTTT.

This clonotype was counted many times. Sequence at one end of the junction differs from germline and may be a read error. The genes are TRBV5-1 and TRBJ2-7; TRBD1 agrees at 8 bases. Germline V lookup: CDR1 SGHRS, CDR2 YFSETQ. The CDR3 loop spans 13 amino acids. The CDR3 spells CASSLTGDYEQYF. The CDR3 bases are TGTGCCAGCAGCTTGACAGGGGACTACGAGCAGTACTTC.

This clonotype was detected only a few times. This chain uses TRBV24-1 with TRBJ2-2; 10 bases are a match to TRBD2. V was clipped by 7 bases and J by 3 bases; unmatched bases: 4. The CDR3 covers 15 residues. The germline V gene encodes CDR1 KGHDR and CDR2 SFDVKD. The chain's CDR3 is CATRILAGDTGELFF. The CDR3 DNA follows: TGTGCCACCAGAATTCTAGCGGGGGACACCGGGGAGCTGTTTTTT.

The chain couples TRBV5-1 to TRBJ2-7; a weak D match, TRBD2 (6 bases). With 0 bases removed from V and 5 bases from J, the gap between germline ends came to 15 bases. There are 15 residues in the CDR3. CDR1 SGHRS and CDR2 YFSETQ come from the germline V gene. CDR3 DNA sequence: TGCGCCAGCAGCTTGGGTCTTAGCGGCGCGGACGAGCAGTACTTC. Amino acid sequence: CASSLGLSGADEQYF.

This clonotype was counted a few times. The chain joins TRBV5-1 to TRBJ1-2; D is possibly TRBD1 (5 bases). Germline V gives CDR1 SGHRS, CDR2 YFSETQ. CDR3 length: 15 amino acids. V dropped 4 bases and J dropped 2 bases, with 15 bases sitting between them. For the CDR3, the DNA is TGCGCCAGCAGCGGACCCGGGACGGCAAACTATGGCTACACCTTC. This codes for CASSGPGTANYGYTF.

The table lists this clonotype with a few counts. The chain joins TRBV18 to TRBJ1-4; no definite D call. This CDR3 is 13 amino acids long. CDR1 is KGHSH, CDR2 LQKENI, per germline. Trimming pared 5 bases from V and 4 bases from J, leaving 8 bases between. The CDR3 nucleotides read TGTGCCAGCTCAATTGGGTATAATGAAAAACTGTTTTTT. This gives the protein CASSIGYNEKLFF. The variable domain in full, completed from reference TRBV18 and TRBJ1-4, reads NAGVMQNPRHLVRRRGQEARLRCSPMKGHSHVYWYRQLPEEGLKFMVYLQKENIIDESGMPKERFSAEFPKEGPSILRIQQVVRGDSAAYFCASSIGYNEKLFFGSGTQLSVL.

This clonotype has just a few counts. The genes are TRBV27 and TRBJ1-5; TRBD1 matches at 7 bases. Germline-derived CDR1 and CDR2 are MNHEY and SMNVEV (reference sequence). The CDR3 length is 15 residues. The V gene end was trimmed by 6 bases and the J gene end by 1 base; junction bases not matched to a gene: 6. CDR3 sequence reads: CASRKTGPSNQPQHF. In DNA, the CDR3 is TGTGCCAGCAGAAAGACAGGGCCCAGCAATCAGCCCCAGCATTTT.

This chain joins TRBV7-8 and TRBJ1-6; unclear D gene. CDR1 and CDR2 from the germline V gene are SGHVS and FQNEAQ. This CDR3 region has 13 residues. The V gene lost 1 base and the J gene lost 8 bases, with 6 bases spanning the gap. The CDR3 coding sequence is TGTGCCAGCAGCTTAGGGAGGGATTCACCCCTCCACTTT. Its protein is CASSLGRDSPLHF.

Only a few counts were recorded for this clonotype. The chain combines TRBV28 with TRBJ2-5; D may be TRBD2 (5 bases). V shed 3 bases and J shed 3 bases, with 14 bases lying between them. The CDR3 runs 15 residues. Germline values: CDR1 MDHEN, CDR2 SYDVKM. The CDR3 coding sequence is TGTGCCAGCAGTTTGACTGAGAGCGGAAAAGAGACCCAGTACTTC. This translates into CASSLTESGKETQYF. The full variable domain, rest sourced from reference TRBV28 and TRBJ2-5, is DVKVTQSSRYLVKRTGEKVFLECVQDMDHENMFWYRQDPGLGLRLIYFSYDVKMKEKGDIPEGYSVSREKKERFSLILESASTNQTSMYLCASSLTESGKETQYFGPGTRLLVL.

CDR3: CSARETGLNQPQHF. The CDR3 coding sequence is TGCAGTGCTAGGGAGACAGGACTCAATCAGCCCCAGCATTTT. The chain recombines TRBV20-1 with TRBJ1-5; D might be TRBD1 (6 bases). With 3 bases removed from V and 3 bases from J, the gap between germline ends came to 12 bases. Germline V gene data show CDR1 as DFQATT and CDR2 as SNEGSKA (reference sequence). The CDR3 contains 14 residues.

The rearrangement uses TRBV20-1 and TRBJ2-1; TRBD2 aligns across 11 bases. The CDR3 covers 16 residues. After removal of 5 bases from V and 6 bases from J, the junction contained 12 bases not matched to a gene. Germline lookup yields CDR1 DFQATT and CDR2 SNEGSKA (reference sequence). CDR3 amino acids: CSAREPSGTSGNEQFF. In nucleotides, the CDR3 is TGCAGTGCTCGTGAGCCGTCCGGGACTAGCGGCAATGAGCAGTTCTTC.

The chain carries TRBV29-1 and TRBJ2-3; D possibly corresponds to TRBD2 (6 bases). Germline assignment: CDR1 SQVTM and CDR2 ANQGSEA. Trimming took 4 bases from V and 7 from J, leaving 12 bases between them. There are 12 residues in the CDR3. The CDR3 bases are TGCAGCGTTGGGGCTAGCGAATATACGCAGTATTTT. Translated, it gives CSVGASEYTQYF.

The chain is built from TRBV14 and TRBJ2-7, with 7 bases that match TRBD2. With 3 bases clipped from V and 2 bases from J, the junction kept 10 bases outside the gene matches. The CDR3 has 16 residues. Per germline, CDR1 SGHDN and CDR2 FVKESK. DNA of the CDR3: TGTGCCAGCAGCCATTTGACTAGCTTAGGCGCCTACGAGCAGTACTTC. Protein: CASSHLTSLGAYEQYF.

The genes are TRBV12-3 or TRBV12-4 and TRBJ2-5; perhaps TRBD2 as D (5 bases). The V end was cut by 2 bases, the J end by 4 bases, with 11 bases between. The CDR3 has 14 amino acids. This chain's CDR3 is CASSLLARTETQYF. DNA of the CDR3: TGTGCCAGCAGTTTACTAGCCCGGACAGAGACCCAGTACTTC.

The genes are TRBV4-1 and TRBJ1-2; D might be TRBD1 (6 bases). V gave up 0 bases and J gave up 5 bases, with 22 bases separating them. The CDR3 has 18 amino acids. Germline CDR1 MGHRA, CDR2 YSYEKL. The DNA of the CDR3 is TGCGCCAGCAGCCAAGAACGGGCCCGATGGAGGGGGAGGTATGGCTACACCTTC. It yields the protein CASSQERARWRGRYGYTF.

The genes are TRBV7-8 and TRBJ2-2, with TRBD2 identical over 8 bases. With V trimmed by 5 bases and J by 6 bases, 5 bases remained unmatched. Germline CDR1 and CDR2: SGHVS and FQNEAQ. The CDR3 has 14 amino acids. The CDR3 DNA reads TGTGCCAGCAGCATGGGACTAGTGCCCGGGGAGCTGTTTTTT. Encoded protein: CASSMGLVPGELFF.

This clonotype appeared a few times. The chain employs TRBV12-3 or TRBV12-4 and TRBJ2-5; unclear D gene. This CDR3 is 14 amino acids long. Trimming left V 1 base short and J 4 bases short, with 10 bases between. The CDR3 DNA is TGTGCCAGCAGTTTAGGCCTTCCCACAGAGACCCAGTACTTC. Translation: CASSLGLPTETQYF.

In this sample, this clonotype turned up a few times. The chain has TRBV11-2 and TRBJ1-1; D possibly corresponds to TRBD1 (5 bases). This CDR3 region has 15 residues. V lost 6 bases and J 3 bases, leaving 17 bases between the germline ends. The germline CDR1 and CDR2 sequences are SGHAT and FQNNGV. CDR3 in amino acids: CASRRTSLGDTEAFF. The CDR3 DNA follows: TGTGCCAGCAGACGGACAAGTCTGGGGGACACTGAAGCTTTCTTT. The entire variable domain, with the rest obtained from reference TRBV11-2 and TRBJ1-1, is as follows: EAGVAQSPRYKIIEKRQSVAFWCNPISGHATLYWYQQILGQGPKLLIQFQNNGVVDDSQLPKDRFSAERLKGVDSTLKIQPAKLEDSAVYLCASRRTSLGDTEAFFGQGTRLTVV.

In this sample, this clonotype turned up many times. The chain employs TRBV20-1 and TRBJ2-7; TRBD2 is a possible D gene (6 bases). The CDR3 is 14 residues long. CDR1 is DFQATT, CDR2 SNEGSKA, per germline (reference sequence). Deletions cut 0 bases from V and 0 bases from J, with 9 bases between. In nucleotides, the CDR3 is TGCAGTGCTAGAGATACCGGGAGCTCCTACGAGCAGTACTTC. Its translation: CSARDTGSSYEQYF.

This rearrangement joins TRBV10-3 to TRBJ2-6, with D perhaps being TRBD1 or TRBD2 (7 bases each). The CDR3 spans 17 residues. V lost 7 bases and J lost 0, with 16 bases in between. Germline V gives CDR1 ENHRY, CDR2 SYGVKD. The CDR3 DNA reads TGTGCCATCAACCGACAGGGAGGGGACTCTGGGGCCAACGTCCTGACTTTC. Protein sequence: CAINRQGGDSGANVLTF.

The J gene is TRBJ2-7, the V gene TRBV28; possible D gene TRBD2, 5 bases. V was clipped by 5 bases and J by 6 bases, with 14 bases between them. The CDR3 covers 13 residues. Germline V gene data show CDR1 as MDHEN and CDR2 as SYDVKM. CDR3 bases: TGTGCCAGCAGTCTAGCTTCCGAGGGCGAGCAGTACTTC. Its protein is CASSLASEGEQYF.

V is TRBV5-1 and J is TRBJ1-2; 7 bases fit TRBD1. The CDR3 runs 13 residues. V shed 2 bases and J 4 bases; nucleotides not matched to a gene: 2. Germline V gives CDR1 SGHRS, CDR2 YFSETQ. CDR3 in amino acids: CASSFGQVYGYTF. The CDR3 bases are TGCGCCAGCAGCTTCGGACAGGTCTATGGCTACACCTTC.